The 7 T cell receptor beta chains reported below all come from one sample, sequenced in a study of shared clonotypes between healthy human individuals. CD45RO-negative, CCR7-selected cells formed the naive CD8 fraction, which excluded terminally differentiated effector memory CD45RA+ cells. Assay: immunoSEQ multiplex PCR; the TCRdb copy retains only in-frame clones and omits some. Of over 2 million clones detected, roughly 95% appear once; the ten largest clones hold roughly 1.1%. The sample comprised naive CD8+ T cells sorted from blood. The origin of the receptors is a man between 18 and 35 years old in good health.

The CDR3 loop reads CASNKLGPVKASPYEQYF. The CDR3 DNA reads as TGTGCCAGCAACAAATTAGGGCCGGTAAAAGCTTCCCCCTACGAGCAGTACTTC. The gene calls are TRBV27 and TRBJ2-7; D ambiguous. Germline CDR1 MNHEY, CDR2 SMNVEV (reference sequence). The CDR3 runs to 18 residues. V was cut by 7 bases and J by 2 bases, with 27 bases left in between.

CDR3 nucleotides: TGTGCCAGCAGCCGGACAGGGGACAATCAGCCCCAGCATTTT. Its protein is CASSRTGDNQPQHF. V is TRBV13 and J is TRBJ1-5; 9 bases align to TRBD1. Trimming cost V 5 bases and J 3 bases; bases outside gene matches: 2. The length of the CDR3 is 14 residues. Germline CDR1 reads PRHDT; CDR2 reads FYEKMQ (reference sequence).

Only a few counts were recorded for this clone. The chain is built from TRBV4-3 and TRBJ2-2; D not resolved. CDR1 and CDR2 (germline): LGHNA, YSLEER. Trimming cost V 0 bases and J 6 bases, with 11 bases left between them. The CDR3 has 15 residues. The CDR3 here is CASSQDGIQPGELFF. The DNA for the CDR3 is TGCGCCAGCAGCCAAGACGGTATACAACCCGGGGAGCTGTTTTTT.

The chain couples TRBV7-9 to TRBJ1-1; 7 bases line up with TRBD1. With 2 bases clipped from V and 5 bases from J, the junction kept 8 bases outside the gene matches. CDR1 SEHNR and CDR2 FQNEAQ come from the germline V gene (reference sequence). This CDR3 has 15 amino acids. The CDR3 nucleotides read TGTGCCAGCAGCTTAACTACAGGGGATGGTACTGAAGCTTTCTTT. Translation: CASSLTTGDGTEAFF.

CDR3 in amino acids: CASLHRDPTNEKLFF. The CDR3, as DNA: TGTGCCAGCTTACACCGGGACCCAACTAATGAAAAACTGTTTTTT. The V call is TRBV2, the J call TRBJ1-4; D might be TRBD1 (5 bases). The CDR3 spans 15 residues. V was pared by 8 bases and J by 0 bases, with 13 bases between. Germline V gene data show CDR1 as SNHLY and CDR2 as FYNNEI.

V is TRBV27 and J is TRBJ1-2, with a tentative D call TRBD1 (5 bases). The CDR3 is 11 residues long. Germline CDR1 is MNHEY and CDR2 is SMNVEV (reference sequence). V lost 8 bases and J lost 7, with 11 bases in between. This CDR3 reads CASGWGSGYTF. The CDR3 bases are TGTGCCAGCGGGTGGGGGAGTGGCTACACCTTC.

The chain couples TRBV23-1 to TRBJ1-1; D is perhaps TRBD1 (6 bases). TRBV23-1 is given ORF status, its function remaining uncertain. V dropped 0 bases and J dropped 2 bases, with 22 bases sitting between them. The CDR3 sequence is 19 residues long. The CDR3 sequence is CASSQSGGRAFTNNTEAFF. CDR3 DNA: TGCGCCAGCAGTCAATCGGGGGGCAGGGCATTCACTAATAACACTGAAGCTTTCTTT.